A selection of T cell receptor beta chains follows, all from one sample in a study of T-cell reconstitution after alpha-beta-depleted transplantation in children. TCRdb re-called the PCR reads with MiXCR, one entry per CDR3 protein. The profile shows 700,000 to 950,000 distinct CDR3 sequences, 16% of them singletons. The input for sequencing was PBMCs, mostly from graft donor cells, taken 360 days after TCRalphabeta/CD19-depleted stem cell transplant. The receptors here all came from a male patient younger than 18 who had a stem cell transplant for acute lymphoblastic leukemia, so the T cells may come from the graft donor. Each CDR3 is given without its conserved first and last residue. Not every row has a clone size; where given, it reads once, few, many or a size class.

J	size	V	CDR3
TRBJ2-7	NA	TRBV12-3/TRBV12-4	ASTADYEQY
TRBJ2-5	few	TRBV24-1	ATSDFHYTSNQETQY
TRBJ1-2	NA	TRBV28	ASSSLILSYGYT
TRBJ2-1	NA	TRBV9	ASSAGVSYNEQF
TRBJ2-3	many	TRBV12-3/TRBV12-4	ASRGQGKDTQY
TRBJ2-5	few	TRBV27	ASSPSPTLAGVAKTQY
TRBJ2-1	NA	TRBV5-1	ASSFGLASFVNEQF
TRBJ2-1	few	TRBV27	ASREGLAPYNEQF
TRBJ2-1	NA	TRBV5-8	ASSLAGTDSYNEQF
TRBJ2-2	many	TRBV12-3/TRBV12-4	ASSQHVRRLTGELF
TRBJ2-7	few	TRBV27	ASSPRPASTSYEQY
TRBJ2-7	NA	TRBV18	ASSPLGQGKQY
TRBJ2-1	few	TRBV11-2	ASSLGRAGGVDEQF
TRBJ2-2	few	TRBV7-2	ASSSRGTRNTGELF
TRBJ2-6	NA	TRBV12-1	ASSLVVLFSGANVLT
TRBJ2-2	NA	TRBV11-1	ASRRGLAGAGLEAGELF
TRBJ2-7	NA	TRBV12-3/TRBV12-4	ASSFLDWGSGGYEQY
TRBJ2-3	NA	TRBV5-1	ASSLEHTDTQY
TRBJ1-5	few	TRBV5-6	ASSAGPLRNQPQH
TRBJ2-1	many	TRBV12-3/TRBV12-4	ASSLISGGNNEQF
TRBJ2-3	few	TRBV5-1	ASSLTSSSGRGTDTQY
TRBJ2-5	NA	TRBV4-1	ASSQDTAGALRETQY
TRBJ2-1	few	TRBV12-3/TRBV12-4	ASSGREARSYNEQF
TRBJ2-1	many	TRBV18	ASSPYSGDSVANEQF
TRBJ2-1	NA	TRBV29-1	SVELGKEQF
TRBJ1-1	many	TRBV5-1	ASSLGAGMNTEAF
TRBJ2-7	few	TRBV5-1	ASSLSGTWTYEQY
TRBJ2-3	NA	TRBV2	AFSLPSFWQTFTDTQY
TRBJ2-1	many	TRBV20-1	SASRQDKYYEQF
TRBJ2-5	NA	TRBV2	ASSGLAGEGETQY
TRBJ2-7	few	TRBV6-2/TRBV6-3	ASSYGAYDEQY
TRBJ2-5	NA	TRBV5-1	ASSLYYQETQY
TRBJ2-4	NA	TRBV5-1	ASSLDSNRGNQY
TRBJ2-7	NA	TRBV20-1	SARAPSGTSYEQY
TRBJ2-7	many	TRBV18	ASSPLTGDSYEQY
TRBJ2-1	few	TRBV6-1	ASSGIEQF
TRBJ2-6	once	TRBV7-3	ASSLSQHSGANVLT
TRBJ2-7	few	TRBV4-2	ASSQDPSGRVPYEQY
TRBJ2-7	many	TRBV5-1	ASSSTSGRAHEQY
TRBJ2-5	few	TRBV12-3/TRBV12-4	ASNYRGREETQY
TRBJ2-7	once	TRBV6-1	ASSERGHIYEQY
TRBJ2-3	many	TRBV5-1	ASSSLRADTQY
TRBJ2-1	few	TRBV14	ASSQDRPGGPWNEQF
TRBJ2-2	NA	TRBV5-5	ASSRPGLASGNTGELF
TRBJ2-7	few	TRBV6-2/TRBV6-3	ASSSLGLADSYEQY
TRBJ2-2	NA	TRBV7-9	ASSYGGLRNTGELF
TRBJ2-3	NA	TRBV7-6	ASSLSLHTDTQY
TRBJ1-1	NA	TRBV9	ASSVDRGDTEAF
TRBJ2-7	NA	TRBV7-1	ASSQVGTNPYEQY
TRBJ2-1	many	TRBV11-3	ASSRDLGYNEQF